This T cell receptor beta chain was obtained from a study of blood T cell repertoires in COVID-19. For the study at large: Researchers got acute and convalescent COVID-19 samples from the United States, Italy and Spain. PBMCs, B-cell-depleted T cells, or T cells were the source of the cDNA or gDNA that made up the material.

This clone was counted between two and nine times. In the original processing: Scientists estimated how many nucleated cells there were by amplifying reference gene primers. The assay was immunoSEQ multiplex PCR, and TCRdb's table has in-frame clones only and misses some. Clonal size and the V and J genes are those of that table, whereas D and trimming came from the DNA. Among around 120,000 clones listed, around four fifths were seen once. The CDR3 runs 13 residues. Germline assignment: CDR1 LGHDT and CDR2 YNNKEL (reference sequence). V gave up 6 bases and J gave up 5 bases, with 10 bases separating them.

The specimen sequenced was peripheral blood. The origin of this receptor is a human donor in a cohort sampled during active COVID-19. The chain combines TRBV3-1 (or the pseudogene TRBV3-2) with TRBJ2-2, with a possible D match to TRBD1 (6 bases). The CDR3 DNA is TGTGCCAGCAGGGGGACAAGGACCGGGGAGCTGTTTTTT. Protein product: CASRGTRTGELFF.